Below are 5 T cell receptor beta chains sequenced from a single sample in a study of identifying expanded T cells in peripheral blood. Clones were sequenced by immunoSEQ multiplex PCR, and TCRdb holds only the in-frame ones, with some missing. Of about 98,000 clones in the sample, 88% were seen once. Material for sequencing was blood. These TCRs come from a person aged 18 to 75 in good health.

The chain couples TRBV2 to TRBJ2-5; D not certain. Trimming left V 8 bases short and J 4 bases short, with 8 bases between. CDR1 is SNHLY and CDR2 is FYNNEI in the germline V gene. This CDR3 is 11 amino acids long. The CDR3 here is CASLGPETQYF. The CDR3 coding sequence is TGTGCCAGCTTAGGGCCAGAGACCCAGTACTTC.

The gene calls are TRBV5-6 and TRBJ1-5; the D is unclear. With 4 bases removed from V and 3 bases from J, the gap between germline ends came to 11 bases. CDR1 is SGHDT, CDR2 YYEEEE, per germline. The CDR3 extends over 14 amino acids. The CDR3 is CASSDGWSNQPQHF. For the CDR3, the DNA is TGTGCCAGCAGCGACGGGTGGTCCAATCAGCCCCAGCATTTT.

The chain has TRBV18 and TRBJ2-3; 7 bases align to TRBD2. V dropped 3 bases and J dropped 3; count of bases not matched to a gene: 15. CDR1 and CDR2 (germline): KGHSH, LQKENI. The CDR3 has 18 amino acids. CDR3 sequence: CASSPAPLWGEGTDTQYF. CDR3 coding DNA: TGTGCCAGCTCACCGGCGCCCTTATGGGGGGAGGGTACAGATACGCAGTATTTT.

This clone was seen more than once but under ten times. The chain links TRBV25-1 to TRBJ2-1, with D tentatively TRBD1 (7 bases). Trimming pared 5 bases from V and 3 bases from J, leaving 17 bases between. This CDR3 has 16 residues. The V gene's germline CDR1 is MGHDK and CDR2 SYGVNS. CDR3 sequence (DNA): TGTGCCAGCAGTCAAATGGAGGGGGCTGGCTACAATGAGCAGTTCTTC. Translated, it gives CASSQMEGAGYNEQFF. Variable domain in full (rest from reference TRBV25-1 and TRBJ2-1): EADIYQTPRYLVIGTGKKITLECSQTMGHDKMYWYQQDPGMELHLIHYSYGVNSTEKGDLSSESTVSRIRTEHFPLTLESARPSHTSQYLCASSQMEGAGYNEQFFGPGTRLTVL.

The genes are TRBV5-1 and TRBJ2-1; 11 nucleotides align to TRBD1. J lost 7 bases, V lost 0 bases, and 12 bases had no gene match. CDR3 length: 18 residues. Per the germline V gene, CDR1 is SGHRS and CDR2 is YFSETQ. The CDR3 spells CASSLAGTGGLATNEQFF. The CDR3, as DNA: TGCGCCAGCAGCTTGGCCGGGACAGGGGGTTTGGCTACAAATGAGCAGTTCTTC.